This TCR beta chain emerged from a study of T cell repertoires in cytomegalovirus infection. Study-wide background: CMV infection together with matching HLA type was indicated by public TCR beta signatures. General study results and limits: CMV carriers having the relevant HLA were flagged by cumulative public TCR beta family frequency.

Each CDR3 protein is one row after TCRdb ran MiXCR on the reads. The sample yields 550,000 to 700,000 distinct CDR3 sequences, just under 40% seen once. Points on this clonotype: Its antigen is unidentified.

Trimming cost V 5 bases and J 6 bases, with 9 bases left between them. The CDR3 loop spans 12 amino acids. The TCR comes from a human donor in good health (CMV status not recorded). Some clones in this sample may be carry-over from other donors' samples. This chain connects TRBV12-3 or TRBV12-4 to TRBJ2-3; no clear D gene. Sequencing used cultured PBMCs, obtained from culture after CMV antigen stimulation. The chain's CDR3 is CASSPDLDTQYF. The CDR3 region has the DNA TGTGCCAGCAGTCCCGACCTGGATACGCAGTATTTT.